This T cell receptor beta chain stems from a study of molecular identifiers for immune sequencing clone quantification. With V trimmed by 4 bases and J by 5 bases, 7 bases remained unmatched. The germline V gene has CDR1 SGHDN and CDR2 FVKESK. This CDR3 spans 16 amino acids. Listed TCR primers and previously described methods were used for bulk TCR libraries. TCRdb called the PCR reads again in MiXCR, with one record for every CDR3 protein. The sample shows a few hundred thousand distinct CDR3 sequences, approximately 25% of them seen only once. This clonotype has a handful of counts. The V call is TRBV14, the J call TRBJ2-2; TRBD2 matches 10 bases. This TCR came from a human donor in good health. Some libraries in this study had Jurkat cell RNA spiked in. The sequenced material came from naive CD8+ T cells from blood, with Jurkat cell RNA spiked in. Subset indicated: FACS-sorted CD8+CD4-CCR7+CD45RA+ naive T cells. The CDR3 here is CASSRLAGPVTGELFF. The DNA for the CDR3 is TGTGCCAGCAGCCGACTAGCGGGCCCCGTTACCGGGGAGCTGTTTTTT.